The sequence of this T cell receptor beta chain was determined in a study of cytotoxic CD8 clonotypes in ibrutinib-treated CLL. Turning to the study itself: Timing of response sample collection was a median roughly twelve months after treatment start, with a range of 6 to 36. Study-wide points: Clonality rose at ibrutinib response, held steady in sustained remission, and fell toward baseline at progression.

A note on this clone: What it binds is not known.

Clones were read by immunoSEQ multiplex PCR, and TCRdb kept only the in-frame ones, dropping some. The table lists a few hundred thousand clones, approximately 80% of them singletons. The CDR3 has 15 residues. CDR1 and CDR2 (germline): SGHNT, YYREEE (reference sequence). The V and J ends lost 1 base and 6 bases, in that order; junction bases with no gene match: 5. The TCR was taken from a human donor with chronic lymphocytic leukemia. The rearrangement uses TRBV5-4 and TRBJ2-1; 9 nucleotides align to TRBD1. The sample consisted of PBMCs, taken before ibrutinib treatment. For the CDR3, the DNA is TGTGCCAGCAGCTTGAGGGACAGGGATGGCAATGAGCAGTTCTTC. Its protein product is CASSLRDRDGNEQFF.